The rows below give T cell receptor beta chains drawn from one sample of a study of regulatory T cells in long-lasting Graves disease. TCRdb reanalysed the multiplex PCR reads using MiXCR and keeps one entry per CDR3 protein. The sample consists of roughly 450,000 distinct CDR3 sequences, about a fifth of them appearing once. Sequenced here: peripheral blood mononuclear cells (PBMCs), sampled when the disease was refractory, from a patient treated with antithyroid drugs. The source of these receptors is a female donor with Graves disease. Each CDR3 is given with its conserved first and last residue. A D gene is named only where the DNA matches it firmly. Clone size is not always given. Where it is, it says once, few, many or a class for expanded clones.

>17|TRBV3-1|-|TRBJ2-5|-
TGTGCCAGCAGCCCAAAGCGGACGGGAGCCCTTCAAGAGACCCAGTACTTC
CASSPKRTGALQETQYF
>16|TRBV5-1|TRBD2|TRBJ2-3|-
TGCGCCAGCAGCTTGGTGTCTCTAGCGGGAGGAGATACGCAGTATTTT
CASSLVSLAGGDTQYF
>15|TRBV6-2/TRBV6-3|TRBD1|TRBJ1-2|-
TGTGCCAGCAGTTACCGCGCAGGGGGCGACTATGGCTACACCTTC
CASSYRAGGDYGYTF
>14|TRBV14|-|TRBJ2-7|-
TGTGCCAGCAGCCAAGATCACCCCTCCTACGAGCAGTACTTC
CASSQDHPSYEQYF
>15|TRBV27|-|TRBJ2-5|many
TGTGCCAGCAGTTTAAGACAGGACCTTCAAGAGACCCAGTACTTC
CASSLRQDLQETQYF
>11|TRBV29-1|-|TRBJ1-2|-
TGCAGCGTTGAGAGGGGAGAAGGCTACACCTTC
CSVERGEGYTF
>14|TRBV2|TRBD1|TRBJ2-3|-
TGTGCCAGTGACGGGGACAGGATTACAGATACGCAGTATTTT
CASDGDRITDTQYF
>13|TRBV18|TRBD1|TRBJ1-2|many
TGTGCCAGCTCACCTTCGAACAGGGGAGGCTACACCTTC
CASSPSNRGGYTF
>15|TRBV6-1|TRBD1|TRBJ1-5|many
TGTGCCAGTGAGGGGGGACAGTTGAGTAATCAGCCCCAGCATTTT
CASEGGQLSNQPQHF
>13|TRBV20-1|-|TRBJ1-2|many
TGCAGTGCTAGAGACCCCGGGGACTATGGCTACACCTTC
CSARDPGDYGYTF
>15|TRBV27|-|TRBJ1-2|many
TGTGCCAGCAGTTTAAAAGGGGCCGCCCTCTATGGCTACACCTTC
CASSLKGAALYGYTF
>13|TRBV27|TRBD1|TRBJ1-2|many
TGTGCCAGCAGCTTCGGACAGGGCTATGGCTACACCTTC
CASSFGQGYGYTF
>18|TRBV3-1|TRBD2|TRBJ2-1|-
TGTGCCAGCAGCCAGGGTGTAGCGGGAGGGAAAGCCTACAATGAGCAGTTCTTC
CASSQGVAGGKAYNEQFF
>14|TRBV24-1|-|TRBJ2-5|many
TGTGCCACCAGCCCCAGGGGGAGGCAAGAGACCCAGTACTTC
CATSPRGRQETQYF
>14|TRBV30|TRBD1|TRBJ1-1|many
TGTGCCTGGAGAGGAGGGGGCTGGGGAACTGAAGCTTTCTTT
CAWRGGGWGTEAFF
>14|TRBV9|-|TRBJ2-7|-
TGTGCCAGCAGCGTAGGTCGGGAGACCTACGAGCAGTACTTC
CASSVGRETYEQYF
>16|TRBV29-1|TRBD1|TRBJ1-2|-
TGCAGCGTTGAAGGCCTTAGACCCGGCAGGGGGAGAGGCTACACCTTC
CSVEGLRPGRGRGYTF
>16|TRBV6-1|-|TRBJ1-1|many
TGTGCCAGCAGTGAAGCCACGGGACGTTCGTTCACTGAAGCTTTCTTT
CASSEATGRSFTEAFF
>16|TRBV7-9|TRBD1|TRBJ2-5|many
TGTGCCAGCAGCAGAAACCGGGACAGGGACCAAGAGACCCAGTACTTC
CASSRNRDRDQETQYF
>18|TRBV19|-|TRBJ1-5|-
TGTGCCAGTAGTATTCCCGGCAGCCTCGGGCTTAGCAATCAGCCCCAGCATTTT
CASSIPGSLGLSNQPQHF
>16|TRBV6-2/TRBV6-3|TRBD1|TRBJ2-2|once
TGTGCCAGCAGACGTGCAGGGGGCGCGACGACCGGGGAGCTGTTTTTT
CASRRAGGATTGELFF
>14|TRBV29-1|TRBD1|TRBJ2-5|many
TGCAGCGCTTACAAGGGACAGGGAAGGGAGACCCAGTACTTC
CSAYKGQGRETQYF
>12|TRBV6-1|-|TRBJ2-7|few
TGTGCCAGCAGTCCTTTCCCCACCGAGCAGTACTTC
CASSPFPTEQYF
>13|TRBV27|-|TRBJ1-5|many
TGTGCCAGCAGTTTCGGAGGGGATCAGCCCCAGCATTTT
CASSFGGDQPQHF
>13|TRBV6-1|-|TRBJ1-2|many
TGTGCCAGCAGCACCGGGCCATCGGGAGGCTACACCTTC
CASSTGPSGGYTF
>13|TRBV18|-|TRBJ1-4|many
TGTGCCAGCTCACGACTGCCGAATGAAAAACTGTTTTTT
CASSRLPNEKLFF
>11|TRBV27|TRBD2|TRBJ2-1|-
TGTGCCAGCAGTCGCGGGGGTGAGCAGTTCTTC
CASSRGGEQFF
>15|TRBV27|-|TRBJ1-2|many
TGTGCCAGCAGTTTTAGGTCCAACAGCAACTATGGCTACACCTTC
CASSFRSNSNYGYTF
>13|TRBV20-1|-|TRBJ1-1|-
TGCAGTGCTTCTACTACACGGAACACTGAAGCTTTCTTT
CSASTTRNTEAFF
>12|TRBV3-1|-|TRBJ1-4|many
TGTGCGTCGGGACATTTTAATGAAAAACTGTTTTTT
CASGHFNEKLFF
>16|TRBV19|-|TRBJ1-5|-
TGTGCCAGTAGTATGAGCGGACTCTATAGCAATCAGCCCCAGCATTTT
CASSMSGLYSNQPQHF
>14|TRBV12-3/TRBV12-4|-|TRBJ2-7|-
TGTGCCAGCAGTTTGAGACAGGTTTTCTACGAGCAGTACTTC
CASSLRQVFYEQYF
>16|TRBV28|-|TRBJ1-5|many
TGTGCCAGCAGTTTGAGAGGTTGGGGAAACAATCAGCCCCAGCATTTT
CASSLRGWGNNQPQHF
>16|TRBV19|TRBD2|TRBJ2-2|-
TGTGCCAGTAGGTCATTAGCGGGGACGAACACCGGGGAGCTGTTTTTT
CASRSLAGTNTGELFF
>15|TRBV7-7|-|TRBJ2-7|few
TGTGCTAGCAGCTTAGCGGTAGGGGTGAGCCACGAGCAGTACTTC
CASSLAVGVSHEQYF
>14|TRBV6-1|-|TRBJ2-5|many
TGTGCCAGCAGCCTCACAGGGCTCGAAGAGACCCAGTACTTC
CASSLTGLEETQYF
>12|TRBV11-3|-|TRBJ2-7|many
TGTGCCAGCAGCCCTGGGACGGCTGAGCAGTACTTC
CASSPGTAEQYF
>12|TRBV5-5|-|TRBJ2-4|many
TGTGCCAGCAGCCCCACAGGGTTAGTTCAGTACTTC
CASSPTGLVQYF
>14|TRBV6-1|-|TRBJ2-5|many
TGTGCCAGCAGTCAACGGGGTGAGCGGTCCAGGGTGTACTTC
CASSQRGERSRVYF
>14|TRBV20-1|-|TRBJ2-7|-
TGCAGTGCTGAGGGGCCGGGAGACCGGAGCGAGCAGTACTTC
CSAEGPGDRSEQYF
>9|TRBV29-1|-|TRBJ2-7|few
TGCAGCCTGAAACGCGAGCAGTACTTC
CSLKREQYF
>11|TRBV12-3/TRBV12-4|-|TRBJ2-2|many
TGTGCCAGCAGGTCCCCCGGGGAGCTGTTTTTT
CASRSPGELFF
>14|TRBV4-1|-|TRBJ1-5|-
TGCGCCAGCAGCCAAGTTCCTTCCAATCAGCCCCAGCATTTT
CASSQVPSNQPQHF
>14|TRBV6-2/TRBV6-3|-|TRBJ1-2|many
TGTGCCAGCAGTTACCTCGACGGATTCTATGGCTACACCTTC
CASSYLDGFYGYTF
>13|TRBV7-2|TRBD2|TRBJ2-7|many
TGTGCCAGCAGCCTCCTAAGCAGCGGGAAGAGGGCCTTC
CASSLLSSGKRAF
>13|TRBV28|-|TRBJ2-5|many
TGTGCCAGCAGTCCCATTCCCCGAGAGACCCAGTACTTC
CASSPIPRETQYF
>13|TRBV6-1|TRBD1|TRBJ2-7|many
TGTGCCAGCAGCCGGACAGGGGACTACGAGCAGTACTTC
CASSRTGDYEQYF
>15|TRBV4-1|TRBD1|TRBJ2-7|-
TGCGCCAGCAGCCAAGAAGGGACAGCATCCTACGAGCAGTACTTC
CASSQEGTASYEQYF